This T cell receptor (beta chain) was identified during a study of blood T cell repertoires in COVID-19. Study-wide background: Samples of COVID-19 (acute and convalescent) were obtained from the United States, Italy and Spain. PBMCs, B-cell-depleted T cells, or T cells provided the cDNA or gDNA that made up the material.

V shed 2 bases and J 4 bases; nucleotides not matched to a gene: 6. The length of the CDR3 is 15 residues. Per the germline V gene, CDR1 is WSHSY and CDR2 is SAAADI. Method: immunoSEQ multiplex PCR; TCRdb's copy keeps in-frame clones and lacks some. The sample includes hundreds of thousands of clones, around 88% of them seen just once. This receptor was identified in a man in his forties with acute or convalescent COVID-19. The V gene is TRBV10-2, the J gene TRBJ1-2, with 8 bases matching TRBD1. Material: peripheral blood. CDR3 nucleotides: TGCGCCAGCAGTGAGGGGCAGGGGGCCCTCTATGGCTACACCTTC. It translates to CASSEGQGALYGYTF.